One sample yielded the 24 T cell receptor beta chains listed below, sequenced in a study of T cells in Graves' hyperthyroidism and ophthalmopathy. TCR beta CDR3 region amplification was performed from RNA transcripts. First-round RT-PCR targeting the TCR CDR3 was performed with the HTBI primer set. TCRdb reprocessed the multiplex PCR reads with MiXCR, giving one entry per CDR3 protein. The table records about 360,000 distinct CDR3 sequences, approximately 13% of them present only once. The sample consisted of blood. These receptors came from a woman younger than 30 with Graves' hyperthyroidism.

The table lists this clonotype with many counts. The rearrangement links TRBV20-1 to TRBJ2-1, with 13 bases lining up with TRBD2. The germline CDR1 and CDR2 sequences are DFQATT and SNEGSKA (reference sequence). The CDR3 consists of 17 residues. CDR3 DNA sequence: TGCAGCGAGACGGGACTAGCGGGATTGAGCTCCTACAATGAGCAGTTCTTC. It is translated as CSETGLAGLSSYNEQFF.

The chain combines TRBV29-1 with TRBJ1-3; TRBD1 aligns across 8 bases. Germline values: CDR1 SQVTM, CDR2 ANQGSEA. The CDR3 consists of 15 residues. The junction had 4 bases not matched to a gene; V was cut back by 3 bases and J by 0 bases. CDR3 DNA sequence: TGCAGCGTTGACCCTACAGGGGGCTCTGGAAACACCATATATTTT. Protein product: CSVDPTGGSGNTIYF.

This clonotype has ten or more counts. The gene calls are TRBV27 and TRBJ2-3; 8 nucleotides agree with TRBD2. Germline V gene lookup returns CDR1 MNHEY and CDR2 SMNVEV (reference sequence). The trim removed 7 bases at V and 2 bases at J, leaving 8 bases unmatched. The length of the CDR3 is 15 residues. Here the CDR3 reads CASNLTGRDTDTQYF. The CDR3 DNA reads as TGTGCCAGCAACCTCACCGGGAGGGACACAGATACGCAGTATTTT.

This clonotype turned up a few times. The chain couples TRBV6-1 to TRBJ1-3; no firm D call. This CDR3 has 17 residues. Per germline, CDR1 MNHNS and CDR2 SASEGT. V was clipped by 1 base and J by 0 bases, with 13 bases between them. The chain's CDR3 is CASSEGMAGFSGNTIYF. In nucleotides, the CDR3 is TGTGCCAGCAGTGAAGGCATGGCCGGTTTCTCTGGAAACACCATATATTTT.

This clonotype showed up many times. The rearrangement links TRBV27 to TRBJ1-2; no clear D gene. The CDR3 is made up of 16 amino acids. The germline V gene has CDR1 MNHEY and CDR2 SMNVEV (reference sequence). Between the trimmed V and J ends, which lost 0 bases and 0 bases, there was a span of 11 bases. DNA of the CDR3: TGTGCCAGCAGTTTATCGATAGGGCAAGCTAACTATGGCTACACCTTC. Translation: CASSLSIGQANYGYTF.

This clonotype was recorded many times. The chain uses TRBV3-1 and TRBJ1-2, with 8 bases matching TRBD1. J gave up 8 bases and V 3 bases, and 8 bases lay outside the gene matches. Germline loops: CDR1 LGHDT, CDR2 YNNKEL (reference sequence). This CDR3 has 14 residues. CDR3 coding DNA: TGTGCCAGCAGCCACTCGGACAGGGTAGGGGGCTACACCTTC. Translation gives CASSHSDRVGGYTF.

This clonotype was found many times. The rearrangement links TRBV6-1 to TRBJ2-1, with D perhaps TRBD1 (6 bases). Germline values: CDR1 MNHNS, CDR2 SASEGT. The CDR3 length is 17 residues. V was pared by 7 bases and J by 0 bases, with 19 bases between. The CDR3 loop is CASKSPGAHPSYNEQFF. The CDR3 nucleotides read TGTGCCAGCAAGTCCCCAGGGGCCCACCCCTCCTACAATGAGCAGTTCTTC.

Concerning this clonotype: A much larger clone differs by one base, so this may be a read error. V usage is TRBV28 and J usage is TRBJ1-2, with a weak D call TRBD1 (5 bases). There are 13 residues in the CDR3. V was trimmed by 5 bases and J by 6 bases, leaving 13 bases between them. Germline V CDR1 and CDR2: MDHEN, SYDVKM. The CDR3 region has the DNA TGTGCCAGCAGTGTAGGGGAACCAAATGGCTACACCTTC. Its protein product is CASSVGEPNGYTF.

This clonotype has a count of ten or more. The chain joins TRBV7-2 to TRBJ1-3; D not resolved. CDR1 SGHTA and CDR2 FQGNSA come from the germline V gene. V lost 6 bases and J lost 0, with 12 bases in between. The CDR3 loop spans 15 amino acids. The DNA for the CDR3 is TGTGCCAGCAGTACGGACTGGAGCTCTGGAAACACCATATATTTT. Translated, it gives CASSTDWSSGNTIYF.

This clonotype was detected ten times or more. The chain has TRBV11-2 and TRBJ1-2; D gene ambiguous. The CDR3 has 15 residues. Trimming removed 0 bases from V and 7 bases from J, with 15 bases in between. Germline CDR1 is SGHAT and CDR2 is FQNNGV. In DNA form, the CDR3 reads TGTGCCAGCAGCTTAGATTCCGGCCGGCTCAGTGGCTACACCTTC. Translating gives CASSLDSGRLSGYTF.

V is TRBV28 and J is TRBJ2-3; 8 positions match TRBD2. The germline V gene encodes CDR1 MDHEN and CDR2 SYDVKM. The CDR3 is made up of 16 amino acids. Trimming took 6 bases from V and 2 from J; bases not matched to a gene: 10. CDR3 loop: CASRLRASGHTDTQYF. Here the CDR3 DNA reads TGTGCCAGCAGACTCCGGGCTAGCGGGCACACAGATACGCAGTATTTT.

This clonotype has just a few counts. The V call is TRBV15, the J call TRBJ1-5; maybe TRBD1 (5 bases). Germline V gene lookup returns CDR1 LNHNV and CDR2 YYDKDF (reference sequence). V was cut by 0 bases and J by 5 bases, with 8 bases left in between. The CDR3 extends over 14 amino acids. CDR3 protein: CATSRDVGDQPQHF. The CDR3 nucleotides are TGTGCCACCAGCAGAGATGTAGGGGATCAGCCCCAGCATTTT.

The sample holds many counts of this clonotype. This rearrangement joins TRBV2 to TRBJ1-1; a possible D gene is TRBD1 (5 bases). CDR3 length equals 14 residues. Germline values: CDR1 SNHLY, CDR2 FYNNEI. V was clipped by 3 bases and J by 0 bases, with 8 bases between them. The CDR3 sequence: CASSDYRMNTEAFF. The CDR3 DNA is TGTGCCAGCAGTGATTACAGGATGAACACTGAAGCTTTCTTT.

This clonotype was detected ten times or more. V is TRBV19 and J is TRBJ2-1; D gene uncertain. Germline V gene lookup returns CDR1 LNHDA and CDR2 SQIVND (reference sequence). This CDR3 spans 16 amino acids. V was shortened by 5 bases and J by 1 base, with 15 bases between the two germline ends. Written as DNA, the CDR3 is TGTGCCAGTAGTCCGATGGATCAAGGGTCCTACAATGAGCAGTTCTTC. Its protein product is CASSPMDQGSYNEQFF.

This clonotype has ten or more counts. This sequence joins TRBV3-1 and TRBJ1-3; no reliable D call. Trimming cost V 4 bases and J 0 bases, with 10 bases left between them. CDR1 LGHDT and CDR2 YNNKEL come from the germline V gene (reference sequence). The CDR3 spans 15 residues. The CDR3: CASSLDTNSGNTIYF. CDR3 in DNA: TGTGCCAGCAGCCTAGACACAAACTCTGGAAACACCATATATTTT.

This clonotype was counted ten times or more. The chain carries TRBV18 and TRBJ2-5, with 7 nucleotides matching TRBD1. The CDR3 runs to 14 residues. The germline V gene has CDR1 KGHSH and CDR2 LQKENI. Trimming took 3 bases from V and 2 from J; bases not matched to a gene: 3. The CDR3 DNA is TGTGCCAGCTCACCCACAGGGGATCAAGAGACCCAGTACTTC. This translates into CASSPTGDQETQYF.

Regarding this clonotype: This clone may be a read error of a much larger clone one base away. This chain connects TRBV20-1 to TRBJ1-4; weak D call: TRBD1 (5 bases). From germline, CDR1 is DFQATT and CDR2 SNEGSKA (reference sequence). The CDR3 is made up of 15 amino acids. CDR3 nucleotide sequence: TGCAGTGCTAGAACGGCAGATGGGACGAATGGAAAACTGTTTTTT. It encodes CSARTADGTNGKLFF.

CDR3 protein: CASRKGLYNEKLFF. Written as DNA, the CDR3 is TGTGCCAGCAGGAAGGGGCTCTATAATGAAAAACTGTTTTTT. The rearrangement links TRBV2 to TRBJ1-4, with D tentatively TRBD1 (5 bases). The CDR3 is made up of 14 amino acids. The ends were cut back, 6 bases at V and 4 bases at J, with 12 bases in the middle. Germline V CDR1 and CDR2: SNHLY, FYNNEI.

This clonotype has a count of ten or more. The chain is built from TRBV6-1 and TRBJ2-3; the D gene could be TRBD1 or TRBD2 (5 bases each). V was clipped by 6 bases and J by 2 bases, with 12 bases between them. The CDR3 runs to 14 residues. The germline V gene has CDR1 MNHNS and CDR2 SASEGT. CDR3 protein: CASRTGTATDTQYF. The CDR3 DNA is TGTGCCAGCAGGACCGGGACCGCCACAGATACGCAGTATTTT.

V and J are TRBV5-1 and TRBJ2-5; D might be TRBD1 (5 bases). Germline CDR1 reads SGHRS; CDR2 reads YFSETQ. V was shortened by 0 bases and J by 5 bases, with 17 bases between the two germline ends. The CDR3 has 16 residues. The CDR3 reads CASSLGSGSGEETQYF. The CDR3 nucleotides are TGCGCCAGCAGCTTGGGATCAGGGTCAGGCGAGGAGACCCAGTACTTC. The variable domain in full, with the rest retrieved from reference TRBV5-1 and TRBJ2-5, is KAGVTQTPRYLIKTRGQQVTLSCSPISGHRSVSWYQQTPGQGLQFLFEYFSETQRNKGNFPGRFSGRQFSNSRSEMNVSTLELGDSALYLCASSLGSGSGEETQYFGPGTRLLVL.

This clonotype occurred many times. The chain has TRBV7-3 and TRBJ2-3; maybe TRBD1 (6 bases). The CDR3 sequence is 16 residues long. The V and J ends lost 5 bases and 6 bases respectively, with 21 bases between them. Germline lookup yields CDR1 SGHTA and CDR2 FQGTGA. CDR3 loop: CASSPTLGQRWDTQYF. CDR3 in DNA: TGTGCCAGCAGCCCAACCCTCGGACAGCGATGGGATACGCAGTATTTT.

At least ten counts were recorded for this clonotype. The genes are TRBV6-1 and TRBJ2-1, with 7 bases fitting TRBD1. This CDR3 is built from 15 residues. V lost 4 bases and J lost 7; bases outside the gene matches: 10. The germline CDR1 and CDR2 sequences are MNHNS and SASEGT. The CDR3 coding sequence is TGTGCCAGCAGTGCGCCGACAGGGTACAAAAATGAGCAGTTCTTC. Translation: CASSAPTGYKNEQFF.

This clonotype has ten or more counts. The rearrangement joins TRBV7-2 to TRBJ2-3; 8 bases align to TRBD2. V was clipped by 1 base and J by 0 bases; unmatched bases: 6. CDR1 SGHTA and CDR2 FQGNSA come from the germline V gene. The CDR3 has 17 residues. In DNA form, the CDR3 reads TGTGCCAGCAGCTTAGTTCCGCGGGGGGCTAGCACAGATACGCAGTATTTT. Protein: CASSLVPRGASTDTQYF.

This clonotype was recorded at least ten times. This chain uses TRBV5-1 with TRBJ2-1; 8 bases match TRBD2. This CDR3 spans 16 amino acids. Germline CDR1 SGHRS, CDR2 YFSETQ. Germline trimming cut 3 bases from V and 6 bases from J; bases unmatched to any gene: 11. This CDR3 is CASSYPIAGYSNEQFF. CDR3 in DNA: TGCGCCAGCAGCTACCCTATAGCGGGGTACTCCAATGAGCAGTTCTTC.